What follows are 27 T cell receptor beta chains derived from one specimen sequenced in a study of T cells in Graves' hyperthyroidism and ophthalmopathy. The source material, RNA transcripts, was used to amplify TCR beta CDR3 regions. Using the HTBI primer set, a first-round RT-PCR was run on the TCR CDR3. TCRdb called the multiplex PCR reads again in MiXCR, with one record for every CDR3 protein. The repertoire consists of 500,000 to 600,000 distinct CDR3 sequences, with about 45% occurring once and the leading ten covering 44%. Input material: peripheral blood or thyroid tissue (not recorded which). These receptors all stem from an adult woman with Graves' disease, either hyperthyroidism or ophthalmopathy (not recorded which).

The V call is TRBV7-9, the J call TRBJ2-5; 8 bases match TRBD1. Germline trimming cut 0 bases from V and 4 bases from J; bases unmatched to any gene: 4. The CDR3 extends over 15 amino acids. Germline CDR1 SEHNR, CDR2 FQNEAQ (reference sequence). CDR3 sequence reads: CASSLARGRGETQYF. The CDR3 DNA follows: TGTGCCAGCAGCTTAGCCAGGGGGCGCGGAGAGACCCAGTACTTC.

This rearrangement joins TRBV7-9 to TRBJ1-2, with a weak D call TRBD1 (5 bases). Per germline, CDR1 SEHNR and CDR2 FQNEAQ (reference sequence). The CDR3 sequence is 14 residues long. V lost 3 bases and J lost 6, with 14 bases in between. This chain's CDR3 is CASSLDIPGDGYTF. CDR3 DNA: TGTGCCAGCAGCTTGGACATCCCTGGGGATGGCTACACCTTC.

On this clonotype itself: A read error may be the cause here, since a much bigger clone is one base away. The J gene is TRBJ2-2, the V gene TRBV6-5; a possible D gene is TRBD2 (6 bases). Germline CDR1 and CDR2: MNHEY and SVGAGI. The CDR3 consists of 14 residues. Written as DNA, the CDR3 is TGTGCCAGCAGTTACGGGTTCAACACCGGGGGGCTGTTTTTT. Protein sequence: CASSYGFNTGGLFF.

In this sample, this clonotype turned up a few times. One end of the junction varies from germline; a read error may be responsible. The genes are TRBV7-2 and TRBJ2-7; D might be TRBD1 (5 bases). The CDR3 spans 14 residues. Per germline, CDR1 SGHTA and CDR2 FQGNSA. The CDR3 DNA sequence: TGTGCCAGCAGGGGTCCAGGGATGTCCTACGAGCAGTACTTT. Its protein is CASRGPGMSYEQYF.

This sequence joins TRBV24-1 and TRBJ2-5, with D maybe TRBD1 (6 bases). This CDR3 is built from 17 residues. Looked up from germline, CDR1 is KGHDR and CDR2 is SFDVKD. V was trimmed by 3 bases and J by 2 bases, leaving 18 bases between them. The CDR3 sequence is CATSDAKAGALQETQYF. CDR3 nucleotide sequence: TGTGCCACCAGTGATGCCAAGGCAGGGGCCCTACAAGAGACCCAGTACTTC.

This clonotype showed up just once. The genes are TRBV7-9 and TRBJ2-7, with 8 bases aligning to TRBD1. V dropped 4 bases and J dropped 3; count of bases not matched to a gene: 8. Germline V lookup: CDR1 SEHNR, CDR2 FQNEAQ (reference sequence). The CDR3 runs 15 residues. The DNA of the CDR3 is TGTGCCAGCAGCTCCCACGGGGACAGGAACTACGAGCAGTACTTC. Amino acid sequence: CASSSHGDRNYEQYF.

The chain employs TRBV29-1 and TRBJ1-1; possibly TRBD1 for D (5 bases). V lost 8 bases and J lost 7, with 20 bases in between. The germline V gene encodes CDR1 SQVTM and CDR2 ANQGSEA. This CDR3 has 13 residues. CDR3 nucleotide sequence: TGCAGCTTAGCGGGGGGGAACACTATTGAAGCTTTCTTT. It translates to CSLAGGNTIEAFF.

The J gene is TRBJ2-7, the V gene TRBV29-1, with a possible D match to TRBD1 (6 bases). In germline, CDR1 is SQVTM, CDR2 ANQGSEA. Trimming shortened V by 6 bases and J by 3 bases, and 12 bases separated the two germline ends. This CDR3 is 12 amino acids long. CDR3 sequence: CSVTEQGYEQYF. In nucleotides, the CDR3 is TGCAGCGTAACCGAACAGGGCTACGAGCAGTACTTC.

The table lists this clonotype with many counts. The DNA of the CDR3 is TGCGCCAGCAGCCTTAGCGGGAACCTCTGGGAGCAGTACTTC. This sequence encodes CASSLSGNLWEQYF. The V call is TRBV5-1, the J call TRBJ2-7; TRBD2 agrees at 8 bases. CDR3 length: 14 amino acids. V shed 4 bases, J shed 7 bases, and the junction held 10 bases outside the gene matches. CDR1 and CDR2 (germline): SGHRS, YFSETQ.

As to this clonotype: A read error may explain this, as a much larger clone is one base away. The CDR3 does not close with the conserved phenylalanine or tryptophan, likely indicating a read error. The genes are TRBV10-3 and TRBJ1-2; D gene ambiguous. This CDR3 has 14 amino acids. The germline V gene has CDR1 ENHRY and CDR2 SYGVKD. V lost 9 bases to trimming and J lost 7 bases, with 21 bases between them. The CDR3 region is CAIQHDPPSGGYTL. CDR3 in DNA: TGTGCCATACAACACGACCCTCCGTCGGGTGGCTACACCCTC.

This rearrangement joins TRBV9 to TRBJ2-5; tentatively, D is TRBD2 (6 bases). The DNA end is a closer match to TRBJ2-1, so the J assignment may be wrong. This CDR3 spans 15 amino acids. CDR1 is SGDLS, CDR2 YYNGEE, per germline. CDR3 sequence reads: CASSVAAGIYNEQFF. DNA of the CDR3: TGTGCCAGCAGCGTAGCGGCGGGAATTTACAATGAGCAGTTCTTC.

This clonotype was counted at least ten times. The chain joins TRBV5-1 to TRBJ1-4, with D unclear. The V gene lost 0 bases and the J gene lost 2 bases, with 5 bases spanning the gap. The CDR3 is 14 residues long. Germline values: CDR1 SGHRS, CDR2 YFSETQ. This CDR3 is CASSLGPTNEKLFF. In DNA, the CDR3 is TGCGCCAGCAGCTTGGGACCGACTAATGAAAAACTGTTTTTT.

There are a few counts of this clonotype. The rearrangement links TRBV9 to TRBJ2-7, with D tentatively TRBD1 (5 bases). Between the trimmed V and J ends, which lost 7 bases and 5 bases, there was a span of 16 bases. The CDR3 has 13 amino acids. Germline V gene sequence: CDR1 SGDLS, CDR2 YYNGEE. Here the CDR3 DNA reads TGTGCCAGCTCCGATCAGTTAGGGGACGAGCAGTACTTC. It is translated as CASSDQLGDEQYF.

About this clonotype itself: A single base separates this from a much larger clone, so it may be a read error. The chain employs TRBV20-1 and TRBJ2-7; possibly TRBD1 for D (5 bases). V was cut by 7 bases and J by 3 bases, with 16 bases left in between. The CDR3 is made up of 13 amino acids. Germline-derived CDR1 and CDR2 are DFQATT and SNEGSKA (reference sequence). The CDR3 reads CSGNSGCIYEQYF. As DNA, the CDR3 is TGCAGTGGAAACTCAGGGTGCATCTACGAGCAGTACTTC.

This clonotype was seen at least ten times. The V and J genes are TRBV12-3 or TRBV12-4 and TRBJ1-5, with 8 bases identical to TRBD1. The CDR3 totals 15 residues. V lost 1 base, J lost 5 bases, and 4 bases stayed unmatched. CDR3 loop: CASSLGGQGDQPQHF. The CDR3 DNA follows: TGTGCCAGCAGTTTAGGAGGACAGGGAGATCAGCCCCAGCATTTT.

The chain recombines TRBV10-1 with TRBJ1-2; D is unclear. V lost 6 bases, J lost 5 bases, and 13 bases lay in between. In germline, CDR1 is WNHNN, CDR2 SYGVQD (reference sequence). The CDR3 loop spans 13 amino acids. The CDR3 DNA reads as TGCGCCAGCAGGGGCACCGTTGGATATGGCTACACCTTC. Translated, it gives CASRGTVGYGYTF.

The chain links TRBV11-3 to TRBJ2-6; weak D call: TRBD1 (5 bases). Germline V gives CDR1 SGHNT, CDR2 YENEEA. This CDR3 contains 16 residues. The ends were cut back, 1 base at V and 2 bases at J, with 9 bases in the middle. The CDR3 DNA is TGTGCCAGCAGCTTAGTGGCAGGGACTGGGGCCAACGTCCTGACTTTC. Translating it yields CASSLVAGTGANVLTF.

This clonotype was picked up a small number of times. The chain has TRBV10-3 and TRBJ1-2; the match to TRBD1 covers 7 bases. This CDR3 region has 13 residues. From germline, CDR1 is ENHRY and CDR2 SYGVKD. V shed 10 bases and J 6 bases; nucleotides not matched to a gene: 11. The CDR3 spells CASSQGQLDGYTF. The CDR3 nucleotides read TGTGCCAGCAGCCAGGGACAGTTGGATGGCTACACCTTC.

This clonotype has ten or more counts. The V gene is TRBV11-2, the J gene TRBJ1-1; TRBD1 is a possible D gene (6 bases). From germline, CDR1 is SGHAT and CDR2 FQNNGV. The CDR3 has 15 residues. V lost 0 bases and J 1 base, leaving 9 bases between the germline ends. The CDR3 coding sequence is TGTGCCAGCAGCTTAGAACAGGGAAGGAACACTGAAGCTTTCTTT. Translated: CASSLEQGRNTEAFF.

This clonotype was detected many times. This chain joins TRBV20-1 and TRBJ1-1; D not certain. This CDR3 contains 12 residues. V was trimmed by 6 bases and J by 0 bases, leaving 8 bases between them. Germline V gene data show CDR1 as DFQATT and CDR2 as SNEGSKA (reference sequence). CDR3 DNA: TGCAGTGCCGGGAGAATGAACACTGAAGCTTTCTTT. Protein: CSAGRMNTEAFF.

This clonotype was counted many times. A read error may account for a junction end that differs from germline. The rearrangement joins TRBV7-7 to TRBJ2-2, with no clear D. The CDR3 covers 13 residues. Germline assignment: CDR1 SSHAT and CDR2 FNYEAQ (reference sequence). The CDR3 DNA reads TGTGCTAGCAGCCAAGAGACCACCGGGGAGCTGTTTTTT. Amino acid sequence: CASSQETTGELFF. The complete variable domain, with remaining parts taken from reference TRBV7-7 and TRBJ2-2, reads GAGVSQSPRYKVTKRGQDVTLRCDPISSHATLYWYQQALGQGPEFLTYFNYEAQPDKSGLPSDRFSAERPEGSISTLTIQRTEQRDSAMYRCASSQETTGELFFGEGSRLTVL.

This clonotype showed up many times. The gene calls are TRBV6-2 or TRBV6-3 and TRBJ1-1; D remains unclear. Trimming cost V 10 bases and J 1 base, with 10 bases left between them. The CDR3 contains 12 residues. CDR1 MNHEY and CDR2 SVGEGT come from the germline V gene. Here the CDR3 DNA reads TGTGCCACCCGGGAGGGGAACACTGAAGCTTTCTTT. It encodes CATREGNTEAFF.

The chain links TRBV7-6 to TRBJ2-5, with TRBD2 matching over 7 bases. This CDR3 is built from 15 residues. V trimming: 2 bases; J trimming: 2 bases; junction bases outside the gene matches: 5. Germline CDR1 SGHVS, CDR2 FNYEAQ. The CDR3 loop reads CASSLRGGAQETQYF. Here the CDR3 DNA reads TGTGCCAGCAGCTTAAGGGGAGGGGCGCAAGAGACCCAGTACTTC.

CDR3 bases: TGCGCCAGCAGCGTGACAGGGGTGGTGGGCAATCAGCCCCAGCATTTT. It is translated as CASSVTGVVGNQPQHF. V and J are TRBV5-1 and TRBJ1-5, with 8 bases matching TRBD1. The germline CDR1 and CDR2 sequences are SGHRS and YFSETQ. CDR3 size: 16 residues. V lost 4 bases and J lost 2; bases outside the gene matches: 8.

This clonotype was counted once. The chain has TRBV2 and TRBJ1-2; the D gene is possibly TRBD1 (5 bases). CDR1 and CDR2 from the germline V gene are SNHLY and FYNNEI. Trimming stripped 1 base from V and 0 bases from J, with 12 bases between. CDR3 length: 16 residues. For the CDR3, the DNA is TGTGCCAGCAGTGAAGGGGACCGAAGAACTAACTATGGCTACACCTTC. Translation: CASSEGDRRTNYGYTF.

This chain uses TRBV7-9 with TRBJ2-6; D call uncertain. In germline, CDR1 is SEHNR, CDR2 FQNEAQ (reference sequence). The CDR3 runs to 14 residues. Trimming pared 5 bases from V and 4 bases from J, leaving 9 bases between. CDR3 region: CASSRIPGANVLTF. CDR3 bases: TGTGCCAGCAGCCGTATCCCCGGGGCCAACGTCCTGACTTTC.

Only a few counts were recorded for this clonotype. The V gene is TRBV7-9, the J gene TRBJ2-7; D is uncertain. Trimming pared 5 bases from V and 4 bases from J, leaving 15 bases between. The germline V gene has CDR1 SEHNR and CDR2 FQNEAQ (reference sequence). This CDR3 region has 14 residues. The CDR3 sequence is CASSQVSTGYEQYF. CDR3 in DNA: TGTGCCAGCAGCCAAGTGAGTACCGGGTACGAGCAGTACTTC. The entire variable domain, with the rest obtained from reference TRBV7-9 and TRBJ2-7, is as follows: DTGVSQNPRHKITKRGQNVTFRCDPISEHNRLYWYRQTLGQGPEFLTYFQNEAQLEKSRLLSDRFSAERPKGSFSTLEIQRTEQGDSAMYLCASSQVSTGYEQYFGPGTRLTVT.